This T cell receptor beta chain came from a study of T cell responses to AZD1222 COVID-19 vaccine. Clones were sequenced by immunoSEQ multiplex PCR, and TCRdb holds only the in-frame ones, with some missing. The sample carries roughly 70,000 clones, around four fifths recorded once. V gave up 2 bases and J gave up 1 base, with 5 bases separating them. There are 14 residues in the CDR3. Germline V gives CDR1 MDHEN, CDR2 SYDVKM. The receptor comes from an adult in good health. The source material was peripheral blood, sampled on day 0 of AZD1222 vaccination. This rearrangement joins TRBV28 to TRBJ2-2; tentative D call: TRBD2 (5 bases). CDR3 sequence: CASSLRGNTGELFF. Here the CDR3 DNA reads TGTGCCAGCAGTTTACGGGGGAACACCGGGGAGCTGTTTTTT. Full variable domain (rest looked up from reference TRBV28 and TRBJ2-2): DVKVTQSSRYLVKRTGEKVFLECVQDMDHENMFWYRQDPGLGLRLIYFSYDVKMKEKGDIPEGYSVSREKKERFSLILESASTNQTSMYLCASSLRGNTGELFFGEGSRLTVL.